The clone carrying this T cell receptor beta chain showed up many times. The antigen is unknown. This specimen belongs to a study of T cell repertoires in cytomegalovirus infection. Turning to the study itself: Both a matching HLA type and CMV infection were indicated by public TCR beta signatures. Study-level findings and limits: There were HLA-C-restricted CMV-specific TCR beta clonotypes dominating the ex vivo response.

Each CDR3 protein is one row after TCRdb ran MiXCR on the reads. This table has some 700,000 distinct CDR3 sequences, about a third appearing once. The CDR3 totals 17 residues. Trimming left V 2 bases short and J 5 bases short, with 16 bases between. The chain links TRBV12-3 or TRBV12-4 to TRBJ1-6, with D perhaps TRBD1 (5 bases). The sample was PBMCs. This clonotype was sampled from a human donor in good health (CMV status not recorded). Some clones in this sample may be carry-over from other donors' samples. CDR3 region: CASSLLSWGTNNSPLHF. CDR3 coding DNA: TGTGCCAGCAGTTTATTGTCCTGGGGCACTAATAATTCACCCCTCCACTTT.